These 7 T cell receptor beta chains were sequenced from one sample in a study of cytomegalovirus exposure and HLA in healthy donors. Profiling relied on immunoSEQ multiplex PCR, and the TCRdb table lists in-frame clones only, not all of them. Here the sample spans around 130,000 clones, under 90% being singletons. Specimen: PBMCs. Every receptor here comes from a woman in her twenties or thirties in good health and CMV-seronegative.

This chain connects TRBV18 to TRBJ2-2; D might be TRBD1 (6 bases). Per germline, CDR1 KGHSH and CDR2 LQKENI. The V and J ends lost 3 bases and 2 bases respectively, with 7 bases between them. The CDR3 loop spans 14 amino acids. CDR3 DNA: TGTGCCAGCTCACCGGACAGAAACACCGGGGAGCTGTTTTTT. Translation: CASSPDRNTGELFF. The entire variable domain, with the rest obtained from reference TRBV18 and TRBJ2-2, is as follows: NAGVMQNPRHLVRRRGQEARLRCSPMKGHSHVYWYRQLPEEGLKFMVYLQKENIIDESGMPKERFSAEFPKEGPSILRIQQVVRGDSAAYFCASSPDRNTGELFFGEGSRLTVL.

The chain uses TRBV18 and TRBJ1-4; 12 positions agree with TRBD1. The J segment lost 5 bases and the V segment lost 3 bases, leaving 10 bases of the junction unmatched. Germline CDR1 is KGHSH and CDR2 is LQKENI. The length of the CDR3 is 18 residues. The CDR3: CASSPPGQGARRNEKLFF. In DNA, the CDR3 is TGTGCCAGCTCACCCCCGGGACAGGGGGCTAGGAGGAATGAAAAACTGTTTTTT.

The chain recombines TRBV10-3 with TRBJ2-3; 7 nucleotides line up with TRBD2. This CDR3 has 14 residues. Germline V gives CDR1 ENHRY, CDR2 SYGVKD. The V segment lost 10 bases and the J segment 5 bases; nucleotides outside the gene matches: 12. The CDR3 DNA sequence: TGTGCCACCAGACTAGCCCACGAACGAGATACGCAGTATTTT. Protein sequence: CATRLAHERDTQYF.

To note about this clone: Just one base apart from a much larger clone, this may be a read error. This chain joins TRBV11-3 and TRBJ2-7; D gene ambiguous. The V gene lost 0 bases and the J gene lost 3 bases, with 3 bases spanning the gap. CDR3 length equals 12 residues. Germline V CDR1 and CDR2: SGHNT, YENEEA. CDR3 in DNA: TGTGCCAGCAGCTTAGATAGCTACGAGCAGTACTTC. Translating it yields CASSLDSYEQYF.

This clone appeared a few times. The chain employs TRBV5-1 and TRBJ1-5; maybe TRBD1 (6 bases). The CDR3 sequence is 15 residues long. Germline V lookup: CDR1 SGHRS, CDR2 YFSETQ. V lost 2 bases and J 1 base, leaving 10 bases between the germline ends. The CDR3 DNA is TGCGCCAGCAGCTTTGGGCAGGGGAGCAATCAGCCCCAGCATTTT. Its protein product is CASSFGQGSNQPQHF. The entire variable domain, with the rest obtained from reference TRBV5-1 and TRBJ1-5, is as follows: KAGVTQTPRYLIKTRGQQVTLSCSPISGHRSVSWYQQTPGQGLQFLFEYFSETQRNKGNFPGRFSGRQFSNSRSEMNVSTLELGDSALYLCASSFGQGSNQPQHFGDGTRLSIL.

The chain employs TRBV21-1 and TRBJ2-2; TRBD2 was called by the table and not checked on the DNA. TRBV21-1 is classified as a pseudogene. The CDR3 consists of 14 residues. The CDR3 loop is CASSFSANTGELFF. The CDR3 coding sequence is TGTGCCAGCAGCTTTAGCGCGAACACCGGGGAGCTGTTTTTT.

The genes are TRBV27 and TRBJ2-3; the D gene is possibly TRBD1 (5 bases). V lost 2 bases and J lost 1, with 13 bases in between. The CDR3 runs to 16 residues. Germline assignment: CDR1 MNHEY and CDR2 SMNVEV (reference sequence). In DNA form, the CDR3 reads TGTGCCAGCAGTTTACAGGCAGGGTGGGGCACAGATACGCAGTATTTT. This translates into CASSLQAGWGTDTQYF.